These 27 T cell receptor beta chains originate from one sample sequenced in a study of blood T cell repertoires in COVID-19. The table came from immunoSEQ multiplex PCR; TCRdb's copy has only in-frame clones and leaves some out. The top ten hold around 1.5% of the sample, which has about 330,000 clones, roughly 83% seen once. The sequencing input was peripheral blood. These receptors came from a woman aged 45-60 years with acute or convalescent COVID-19.

This chain uses TRBV28 with TRBJ2-2; 7 positions match TRBD1. V was pared by 9 bases and J by 6 bases, with 4 bases of the junction left unmatched. The length of the CDR3 is 12 residues. Germline V gene data show CDR1 as MDHEN and CDR2 as SYDVKM. The CDR3 sequence: CASQGGAGELFF. Here the CDR3 DNA reads TGTGCCAGTCAAGGGGGCGCCGGGGAGCTGTTTTTT.

The CDR3 sequence is CATSRAAGRELFF. The DNA for the CDR3 is TGTGCCACCAGCAGAGCTGCGGGAAGGGAGCTGTTTTTT. The rearrangement uses TRBV15 and TRBJ2-2; D is perhaps TRBD2 (6 bases). V lost 1 base to trimming and J lost 9 bases, with 9 bases between them. Germline lookup yields CDR1 LNHNV and CDR2 YYDKDF (reference sequence). This CDR3 has 13 amino acids.

The chain links TRBV9 to TRBJ2-2; 8 bases map to TRBD2. Germline V gives CDR1 SGDLS, CDR2 YYNGEE. V lost 0 bases, J lost 3 bases, and 4 bases stayed unmatched. This CDR3 is 16 amino acids long. As DNA, the CDR3 is TGTGCCAGCAGCGTAGTAGCGGGAAGTGACACCGGGGAGCTGTTTTTT. This sequence encodes CASSVVAGSDTGELFF.

V is TRBV2 and J is TRBJ1-2; 8 nucleotides align to TRBD1. The CDR3 has 15 residues. The germline V gene encodes CDR1 SNHLY and CDR2 FYNNEI. The V gene end was trimmed by 5 bases and the J gene end by 7 bases; junction bases not matched to a gene: 12. CDR3 protein: CASSYLQGAVSGYTF. The CDR3 nucleotides read TGTGCCAGCAGTTACCTGCAGGGGGCTGTATCTGGCTACACCTTC.

The rearrangement joins TRBV19 to TRBJ1-4; D gene unclear. This CDR3 spans 15 amino acids. The germline V gene has CDR1 LNHDA and CDR2 SQIVND (reference sequence). The V gene lost 8 bases and the J gene lost 0 bases, with 13 bases spanning the gap. CDR3 region: CASQPAAATNEKLFF. CDR3 DNA sequence: TGTGCCAGTCAGCCGGCGGCAGCAACTAATGAAAAACTGTTTTTT. Combining the CDR3 with reference TRBV19 and TRBJ1-4 gives the whole variable domain DGGITQSPKYLFRKEGQNVTLSCEQNLNHDAMYWYRQDPGQGLRLIYYSQIVNDFQKGDIAEGYSVSREKKESFPLTVTSAQKNPTAFYLCASQPAAATNEKLFFGSGTQLSVL.

The chain couples TRBV5-4 to TRBJ2-3; 7 bases match TRBD2. Germline V gives CDR1 SGHNT, CDR2 YYREEE (reference sequence). Germline trimming cut 7 bases from V and 2 bases from J; bases unmatched to any gene: 10. The CDR3 consists of 15 residues. CDR3 coding DNA: TGTGCCAGCTCCCCGCCTAGCGGAACCACAGATACGCAGTATTTT. Protein sequence: CASSPPSGTTDTQYF.

V and J are TRBV20-1 and TRBJ1-4; perhaps TRBD1 as D (5 bases). Germline lookup yields CDR1 DFQATT and CDR2 SNEGSKA (reference sequence). The CDR3 is 13 amino acids. Deletions cut 3 bases from V and 6 bases from J, with 11 bases between. The DNA of the CDR3 is TGCAGTGCTAGTCAAGGGGTAGATGAAAAACTGTTTTTT. This sequence encodes CSASQGVDEKLFF.

Only one count was recorded for this clone. The J gene is TRBJ1-1, the V gene TRBV5-4; maybe TRBD1 (6 bases). Trimming removed 0 bases at V and 3 bases at J, with 21 bases between. Germline values: CDR1 SGHNT, CDR2 YYREEE (reference sequence). The CDR3 consists of 18 residues. The CDR3 DNA follows: TGTGCCAGCAGCTTGGGGAGGGGGGGAGACTATGGAGACACTGAAGCTTTCTTT. Its protein is CASSLGRGGDYGDTEAFF.

This clone has only a few counts. The chain recombines TRBV2 with TRBJ2-2; D may be TRBD2 (6 bases). The CDR3 has 15 residues. Germline V lookup: CDR1 SNHLY, CDR2 FYNNEI. Deletions cut 6 bases from V and 6 bases from J, with 17 bases between. CDR3 residues: CASSVAEERAGELFF. Here the CDR3 DNA reads TGTGCCAGCAGCGTAGCGGAGGAGCGGGCCGGGGAGCTGTTTTTT. Together with reference TRBV2 and TRBJ2-2, the CDR3 gives the full variable domain: EPEVTQTPSHQVTQMGQEVILRCVPISNHLYFYWYRQILGQKVEFLVSFYNNEISEKSEIFDDQFSVERPDGSNFTLKIRSTKLEDSAMYFCASSVAEERAGELFFGEGSRLTVL.

CDR3 sequence (DNA): TGTGCCAGCAGCAACAGGGTGGGCACTGAAGCTTTCTTT. It is translated as CASSNRVGTEAFF. This chain uses TRBV6-4 with TRBJ1-1; D may be TRBD1 (6 bases). CDR3 length equals 13 residues. Trimming left V 6 bases short and J 4 bases short, with 12 bases between. From germline, CDR1 is MRHNA and CDR2 SNTAGT.

This clone was counted a single time. The V gene is TRBV6-5, the J gene TRBJ1-2, with 9 bases fitting TRBD1. The CDR3 totals 13 residues. V trimming: 5 bases; J trimming: 4 bases; junction bases outside the gene matches: 2. Per germline, CDR1 MNHEY and CDR2 SVGAGI. The CDR3 is CASSPDRGYGYTF. CDR3 nucleotide sequence: TGTGCCAGCAGTCCGGACAGGGGCTATGGCTACACCTTC.

The genes are TRBV5-1 and TRBJ2-3; 8 nucleotides align to TRBD2. CDR1 is SGHRS and CDR2 is YFSETQ in the germline V gene. The CDR3 spans 15 residues. Unmatched junction bases numbered 4, after V lost 0 bases and J lost 4 bases. The CDR3 loop is CASSLEGLEPDTQYF. The CDR3, as DNA: TGCGCCAGCAGCTTGGAGGGACTAGAACCAGATACGCAGTATTTT. Supplemented by reference TRBV5-1 and TRBJ2-3, the full variable domain reads KAGVTQTPRYLIKTRGQQVTLSCSPISGHRSVSWYQQTPGQGLQFLFEYFSETQRNKGNFPGRFSGRQFSNSRSEMNVSTLELGDSALYLCASSLEGLEPDTQYFGPGTRLTVL.

The chain carries TRBV6-6 and TRBJ2-1; D not certain. Trimming shortened V by 7 bases and J by 6 bases, and 10 bases separated the two germline ends. Germline V CDR1 and CDR2: MNHNY, SVGAGI (reference sequence). The CDR3 has 12 amino acids. The CDR3 sequence is CASTLYGNEQFF. The CDR3 DNA is TGTGCCAGCACCTTATACGGCAATGAGCAGTTCTTC.

J is TRBJ1-3 and V is TRBV9; tentatively, D is TRBD1 (5 bases). With 2 bases removed from V and 0 bases from J, the gap between germline ends came to 15 bases. This CDR3 region has 17 residues. Germline CDR1 and CDR2: SGDLS and YYNGEE. The CDR3 DNA reads TGTGCCAGCAGCGTTAGCCCAAGACAGAGCTCTGGAAACACCATATATTTT. Encoded protein: CASSVSPRQSSGNTIYF.

This clone was recorded once. This rearrangement joins TRBV7-2 to TRBJ2-1; a weak D match, TRBD2 (5 bases). The CDR3 spans 12 residues. Germline V gene data show CDR1 as SGHTA and CDR2 as FQGNSA. V was shortened by 2 bases and J by 13 bases, with 12 bases between the two germline ends. CDR3 sequence (DNA): TGTGCCAGCAGCTTAAACGAGGGAGCTCAGTTCTTC. It translates to CASSLNEGAQFF.

The chain has TRBV2 and TRBJ2-3, with a tentative D call TRBD2 (6 bases). The germline V gene encodes CDR1 SNHLY and CDR2 FYNNEI. V lost 5 bases to trimming and J lost 3 bases, with 12 bases between them. The CDR3 totals 14 residues. CDR3 in DNA: TGTGCCAGCAGTTCCCCCAGCGGGACAGATACGCAGTATTTT. This sequence encodes CASSSPSGTDTQYF.

A word on this clone: This specimen includes other DNA sequences encoding the same CDR3. The chain links TRBV5-1 to TRBJ1-2; no reliable D call. Germline lookup yields CDR1 SGHRS and CDR2 YFSETQ. The CDR3 totals 13 residues. V was clipped by 0 bases and J by 7 bases, with 10 bases between them. The CDR3 DNA reads as TGCGCCAGCAGCTTGGGAGCGCCCGGTGGCTACACCTTC. As protein: CASSLGAPGGYTF.

The chain employs TRBV3-1 (or the pseudogene TRBV3-2) and TRBJ2-7; no reliable D call. Trimming removed 3 bases at V and 3 bases at J, with 9 bases between. CDR3 size: 13 residues. Germline V gene lookup returns CDR1 LGHDT and CDR2 YNNKEL (reference sequence). CDR3 region: CASSHVTIYEQYF. CDR3 nucleotide sequence: TGTGCCAGCAGCCACGTGACAATCTACGAGCAGTACTTC.

This chain joins TRBV7-9 and TRBJ1-3; D remains ambiguous. Looked up from germline, CDR1 is SEHNR and CDR2 is FQNEAQ (reference sequence). CDR3 length equals 15 residues. Trimming removed 0 bases from V and 1 base from J, with 7 bases in between. CDR3 sequence (DNA): TGTGCCAGCAGCTTAGCCGTCCTTTCTGGAAACACCATATATTTT. Translating it yields CASSLAVLSGNTIYF.

The chain recombines TRBV6-5 with TRBJ2-3; 8 bases line up with TRBD2. The CDR3 is 13 residues long. The V and J ends lost 7 bases and 1 base, in that order; junction bases with no gene match: 1. Per the germline V gene, CDR1 is MNHEY and CDR2 is SVGAGI. As DNA, the CDR3 is TGTGCCAGCACACTAGCGGGCACAGATACGCAGTATTTT. This translates into CASTLAGTDTQYF.

This chain uses TRBV29-1 with TRBJ2-7, with a weak D call TRBD1 (6 bases). CDR1 is SQVTM and CDR2 is ANQGSEA in the germline V gene. There are 13 residues in the CDR3. V was trimmed by 7 bases and J by 3 bases, leaving 16 bases between them. CDR3 sequence: CSATDSTHYEQYF. CDR3 nucleotide sequence: TGCAGCGCAACGGACAGTACCCACTACGAGCAGTACTTC.

This clone was detected a few times. The chain combines TRBV11-3 with TRBJ2-3; 8 bases map to TRBD1. Trimming took 3 bases from V and 0 from J; bases not matched to a gene: 2. CDR3 size: 15 residues. Germline-derived CDR1 and CDR2 are SGHNT and YENEEA. In DNA, the CDR3 is TGTGCCAGCAGCTTCGGACAGGGAAGCACAGATACGCAGTATTTT. Amino acid sequence: CASSFGQGSTDTQYF.

V is TRBV27 and J is TRBJ2-7; perhaps TRBD2 as D (5 bases). The CDR3 contains 14 residues. Trimming shortened V by 3 bases and J by 0 bases, and 9 bases separated the two germline ends. Germline values: CDR1 MNHEY, CDR2 SMNVEV (reference sequence). CDR3 coding DNA: TGTGCCAGCAGTTTCAGTAGCGCCTCCTACGAGCAGTACTTC. The encoded protein is CASSFSSASYEQYF.

This clone was counted a single time. The gene calls are TRBV6-5 and TRBJ1-1, with D perhaps TRBD1 (6 bases). Germline lookup yields CDR1 MNHEY and CDR2 SVGAGI. CDR3 length: 13 residues. Trimming removed 6 bases from V and 6 bases from J, with 14 bases in between. The CDR3 DNA sequence: TGTGCCAGCAGGATGACAGGTCTTGCTGAAGCTTTCTTT. Translation: CASRMTGLAEAFF.

The chain has TRBV18 and TRBJ2-4, with 7 bases that match TRBD1. Germline trimming cut 5 bases from V and 8 bases from J; bases unmatched to any gene: 6. This CDR3 region has 13 residues. Per germline, CDR1 KGHSH and CDR2 LQKENI. The CDR3 nucleotides are TGTGCCAGCTCAACAGGGGAAGCGGACATTCAGTACTTC. Translation gives CASSTGEADIQYF.

This clone was seen once. This chain joins TRBV25-1 and TRBJ1-2; D is undetermined. The CDR3 totals 14 residues. Germline-derived CDR1 and CDR2 are MGHDK and SYGVNS. V lost 4 bases, J lost 5 bases, and 14 bases lay in between. The CDR3 DNA is TGTGCCAGCAGTGGAGCCCCCCCGAGGTATGGCTACACCTTC. Translating it yields CASSGAPPRYGYTF.

The chain uses TRBV29-1 and TRBJ2-1; 12 bases are shared with TRBD2. Germline V gives CDR1 SQVTM, CDR2 ANQGSEA. There are 15 residues in the CDR3. V was pared by 8 bases and J by 3 bases, with 8 bases of the junction left unmatched. The CDR3, as DNA: TGCAGCCTAGCGGGAGGGCCCAACTACTACAATGAGCAGTTCTTC. Translation: CSLAGGPNYYNEQFF.